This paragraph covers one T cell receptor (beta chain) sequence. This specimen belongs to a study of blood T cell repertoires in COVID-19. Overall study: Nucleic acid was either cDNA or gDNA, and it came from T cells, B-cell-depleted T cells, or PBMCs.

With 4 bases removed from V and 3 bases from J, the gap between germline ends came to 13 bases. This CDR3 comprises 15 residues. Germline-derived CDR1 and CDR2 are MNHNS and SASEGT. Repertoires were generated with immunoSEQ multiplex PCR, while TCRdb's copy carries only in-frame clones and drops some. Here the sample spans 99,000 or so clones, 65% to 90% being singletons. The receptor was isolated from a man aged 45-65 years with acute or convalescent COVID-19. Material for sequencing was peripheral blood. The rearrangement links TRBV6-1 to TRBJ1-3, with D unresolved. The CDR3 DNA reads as TGTGCCAGCAGTGTAGCATCCGCGGTTGGAAACACCATATATTTT. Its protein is CASSVASAVGNTIYF.